This TCR beta chain was documented in a study of cytomegalovirus exposure and HLA in healthy donors. Using immunoSEQ multiplex PCR, the repertoire was profiled, and TCRdb retains in-frame clones only, with some absent. The sample lists approximately 54,000 clones, around 90% occurring once. Separate from the 666-subject first cohort, the roughly 120-subject validation cohort was the one that the donors belonged to. This CDR3 comprises 16 residues. CDR1 is MGHRA and CDR2 is YSYEKL in the germline V gene. V lost 2 bases to trimming and J lost 3 bases; unmatched junction nucleotides: 6. This clonotype was obtained from a woman aged 18-29 years in good health and CMV-seropositive. This chain joins TRBV4-1 and TRBJ2-3, with 9 positions matching TRBD1. Source material: PBMCs. The CDR3 DNA sequence: TGCGCCAGCAGCCAATCGATGGGACAGGGAACAGATACGCAGTATTTT. Residues: CASSQSMGQGTDTQYF.